The 30 T cell receptor beta chains in this list originate from one sample, sequenced in a study of T-cell memory formation after mild COVID-19. TCRdb used MiXCR to reprocess the 5' RACE reads, holding one entry per CDR3 protein. The sample gives around 530,000 distinct CDR3 sequences, about 20% of which show up once; around 9.2% is in the top ten. Sequencing was performed on PBMCs or a T cell subset sorted from them (not recorded which). The receptors were gathered from an adult woman who had mild COVID-19 (a few samples of this study predate the infection). Cell type and time point are not known.

Only a few counts were recorded for this clonotype. The chain links TRBV7-8 to TRBJ2-7; D is possibly TRBD1 (7 bases). This CDR3 comprises 15 residues. Germline values: CDR1 SGHVS, CDR2 FQNEAQ. The V and J ends lost 4 bases and 2 bases respectively, with 15 bases between them. DNA of the CDR3: TGTGCCAGCAGCTCGAGGAGGGGGCTGCCCTACGAGCAGTACTTC. Protein product: CASSSRRGLPYEQYF.

This clonotype was observed a handful of times. V and J are TRBV7-9 and TRBJ2-5; possible D gene TRBD1, 6 bases. The CDR3 spans 15 residues. Germline V lookup: CDR1 SEHNR, CDR2 FQNEAQ (reference sequence). The V gene lost 4 bases and the J gene lost 5 bases, with 17 bases spanning the gap. The CDR3 DNA is TGTGCCAGCAGCTCCGGGGCAGGGGCGAGGGAGACCCAGTACTTC. Its translation: CASSSGAGARETQYF.

This clonotype was detected a few times. The J gene is TRBJ2-7, the V gene TRBV6-6; TRBD2 aligns across 8 bases. The CDR3 is 16 residues long. Per germline, CDR1 MNHNY and CDR2 SVGAGI (reference sequence). Unmatched junction bases numbered 13, after V lost 6 bases and J lost 3 bases. CDR3: CASSPEGTRPDYEQYF. CDR3 in DNA: TGTGCCAGCAGCCCCGAAGGGACTAGACCGGACTACGAGCAGTACTTC.

In this sample, this clonotype turned up a few times. V usage is TRBV6-5 and J usage is TRBJ2-5; 11 bases match TRBD1. The germline gives CDR1 MNHEY, CDR2 SVGAGI. This CDR3 contains 15 residues. J gave up 4 bases and V 5 bases, and 6 bases lay outside the gene matches. For the CDR3, the DNA is TGTGCCAGCAGTCGGACAGGGGGCTTAGGAGAGACCCAGTACTTC. Its protein is CASSRTGGLGETQYF.

V and J are TRBV4-1 and TRBJ1-1; tentatively, D is TRBD1 (6 bases). Trimming took 3 bases from V and 0 from J, leaving 14 bases between them. The germline CDR1 and CDR2 sequences are MGHRA and YSYEKL. The CDR3 totals 16 residues. CDR3 DNA sequence: TGCGCCAGCAGCCAGATGGGTACAGGGATGAACACTGAAGCTTTCTTT. This gives the protein CASSQMGTGMNTEAFF.

The rearrangement joins TRBV12-3 or TRBV12-4 to TRBJ2-3, with a possible D match to TRBD1 (5 bases). CDR3 length: 15 amino acids. V was trimmed by 4 bases and J by 0 bases, leaving 11 bases between them. CDR3 amino acids: CASSSLTDSTDTQYF. CDR3 DNA: TGTGCCAGCAGTTCTCTGACAGATAGCACAGATACGCAGTATTTT.

CDR3 sequence (DNA): TGTGCCAGCAGCCAGGGGGTCTTTGAAACCTACAATGAGCAGTTCTTC. Encoded protein: CASSQGVFETYNEQFF. The chain couples TRBV3-1 to TRBJ2-1; the D gene could be TRBD1 or TRBD2 (5 bases each). Trimming cost V 3 bases and J 2 bases, with 14 bases left between them. CDR1 is LGHDT and CDR2 is YNNKEL in the germline V gene (reference sequence). The CDR3 contains 16 residues.

This chain links TRBV20-1 with TRBJ2-5, with TRBD1 as a possible D gene (5 bases). Germline assignment: CDR1 DFQATT and CDR2 SNEGSKA (reference sequence). This CDR3 has 14 residues. Trimming removed 3 bases at V and 2 bases at J, with 13 bases between. CDR3: CSASRGRPQETQYF. Here the CDR3 DNA reads TGCAGTGCTAGTAGGGGCAGACCTCAAGAGACCCAGTACTTC.

V gene TRBV20-1 combines with J gene TRBJ1-4; D remains ambiguous. In germline, CDR1 is DFQATT, CDR2 SNEGSKA (reference sequence). The CDR3 has 11 residues. The V end was cut by 5 bases, the J end by 8 bases, with 9 bases between. The DNA for the CDR3 is TGCAGTGCTTTCACCGGGGAAAAACTGTTTTTT. It yields the protein CSAFTGEKLFF.

A few counts support this clonotype. CDR3 sequence: CASSQDPSLGTEAFF. CDR3 bases: TGCGCCAGCAGCCAAGATCCATCCCTGGGCACTGAAGCTTTCTTT. The chain uses TRBV4-1 and TRBJ1-1; D unresolved. V dropped 0 bases and J dropped 4 bases, with 12 bases sitting between them. Per the germline V gene, CDR1 is MGHRA and CDR2 is YSYEKL. This CDR3 region has 15 residues.

This clonotype occurred a few times. J is TRBJ2-3 and V is TRBV6-4, with 14 bases identical to TRBD2. CDR3 length: 15 amino acids. V gave up 4 bases and J gave up 4 bases; unmatched junction bases: 1. In germline, CDR1 is MRHNA, CDR2 SNTAGT. The CDR3 DNA reads as TGTGCCAGCAGTGGGACTAGCGGGGGGTCAGATACGCAGTATTTT. It codes for CASSGTSGGSDTQYF.

This clonotype has a handful of counts. V is TRBV5-1 and J is TRBJ2-5, with a weak D call TRBD1 (6 bases). V lost 2 bases to trimming and J lost 1 base, with 12 bases between them. The CDR3 loop spans 15 amino acids. Germline V CDR1 and CDR2: SGHRS, YFSETQ. The CDR3 DNA reads TGCGCCAGCAGCTTTGGCGGACAGATCCAAGAGACCCAGTACTTC. Residues: CASSFGGQIQETQYF.

The V and J genes are TRBV5-8 and TRBJ1-1, with TRBD1 as a possible D gene (6 bases). In germline, CDR1 is SGHTS, CDR2 YDEGEE. Between the trimmed V and J ends, which lost 2 bases and 3 bases, there was a span of 14 bases. This CDR3 contains 15 residues. The CDR3, as DNA: TGTGCCAGCAGCTTATACAGGGAGGGCCACACTGAAGCTTTCTTT. As protein: CASSLYREGHTEAFF.

The genes are TRBV5-1 and TRBJ1-5, with D tentatively TRBD1 (6 bases). The ends were cut back, 3 bases at V and 1 base at J, with 11 bases in the middle. This CDR3 is built from 15 residues. In germline, CDR1 is SGHRS, CDR2 YFSETQ. The CDR3 here is CASSSGGQSNQPQHF. CDR3 in DNA: TGCGCCAGCAGCTCGGGGGGCCAAAGCAATCAGCCCCAGCATTTT.

The CDR3 loop reads CASIRDRGRGTEAFF. In DNA, the CDR3 is TGTGCCAGCATAAGGGACAGGGGCCGAGGGACTGAAGCTTTCTTT. This chain connects TRBV2 to TRBJ1-1; 10 nucleotides match TRBD1. V shed 7 bases, J shed 5 bases, and the junction held 10 bases outside the gene matches. CDR1 SNHLY and CDR2 FYNNEI come from the germline V gene. The CDR3 spans 15 residues. Filled out from reference TRBV2 and TRBJ1-1, the complete variable domain reads EPEVTQTPSHQVTQMGQEVILRCVPISNHLYFYWYRQILGQKVEFLVSFYNNEISEKSEIFDDQFSVERPDGSNFTLKIRSTKLEDSAMYFCASIRDRGRGTEAFFGQGTRLTVV.

In this sample, this clonotype turned up a few times. The chain combines TRBV7-8 with TRBJ2-1; D may be TRBD1 (6 bases). The CDR3 totals 13 residues. V was shortened by 10 bases and J by 3 bases, with 13 bases between the two germline ends. Germline V gene sequence: CDR1 SGHVS, CDR2 FQNEAQ. The CDR3 DNA is TGTGCCATCCGACAGGTGGGCTACAATGAGCAGTTCTTC. Its protein is CAIRQVGYNEQFF.

The chain recombines TRBV6-5 with TRBJ2-1; TRBD2 matches at 13 bases. The ends lost 6 bases at V and 8 bases at J; junction bases unmatched: 10. This CDR3 has 16 residues. The V gene's germline CDR1 is MNHEY and CDR2 SVGAGI. The CDR3 loop is CASSPTSGRALDEQFF. DNA for the CDR3: TGTGCCAGCAGCCCTACTAGCGGGAGGGCCTTGGATGAGCAGTTCTTC.

The V call is TRBV20-1, the J call TRBJ2-2; D gene unclear. The CDR3 length is 13 residues. The germline CDR1 and CDR2 sequences are DFQATT and SNEGSKA (reference sequence). Trimming removed 3 bases at V and 3 bases at J, with 8 bases between. CDR3 sequence: CSASSLDTGELFF. Here the CDR3 DNA reads TGCAGTGCTAGTAGCCTGGACACCGGGGAGCTGTTTTTT.

J is TRBJ2-6 and V is TRBV5-6; D gene uncertain. This CDR3 has 17 amino acids. Trimming shortened V by 1 base and J by 0 bases, and 11 bases separated the two germline ends. The germline V gene encodes CDR1 SGHDT and CDR2 YYEEEE. The CDR3 nucleotides read TGTGCCAGCAGCTTGAAACCGGCGAGCTCTGGGGCCAACGTCCTGACTTTC. Its translation: CASSLKPASSGANVLTF.

V usage is TRBV5-6 and J usage is TRBJ2-1; 7 positions agree with TRBD2. Germline trimming cut 2 bases from V and 10 bases from J; bases unmatched to any gene: 6. This CDR3 is built from 13 residues. The germline gives CDR1 SGHDT, CDR2 YYEEEE. CDR3: CASSFLADSEQFF. CDR3 coding DNA: TGTGCCAGCAGCTTTCTAGCGGATTCAGAGCAGTTCTTC.

This clonotype came up many times. The rearrangement joins TRBV5-1 to TRBJ1-1, with TRBD1 identical over 7 bases. Germline V gene data show CDR1 as SGHRS and CDR2 as YFSETQ. The junction had 9 bases not matched to a gene; V was cut back by 4 bases and J by 0 bases. The CDR3 consists of 16 residues. This chain's CDR3 is CASSPTGAGMNTEAFF. CDR3 nucleotide sequence: TGCGCCAGCAGCCCAACAGGGGCAGGGATGAACACTGAAGCTTTCTTT.

This clonotype was seen repeatedly, ten times or more. The genes are TRBV12-3 or TRBV12-4 and TRBJ2-2; TRBD2 agrees at 11 bases. The CDR3 sequence is 13 residues long. V trimming: 6 bases; J trimming: 14 bases; junction bases outside the gene matches: 8. CDR3 loop: CASSPSGGSDLFF. The CDR3 nucleotides are TGTGCCAGCAGCCCTAGCGGGGGGTCTGATCTGTTTTTT.

This clonotype was detected a few times. The chain uses TRBV4-3 and TRBJ2-1, with 9 nucleotides matching TRBD2. V trimming: 0 bases; J trimming: 6 bases; junction bases outside the gene matches: 9. CDR1 is LGHNA, CDR2 YSLEER, per germline. The CDR3 spans 17 residues. CDR3 nucleotides: TGCGCCAGCAGCCAAGAGGGGGGGCTAGCGGGGACCAATGAGCAGTTCTTC. This encodes CASSQEGGLAGTNEQFF.

This clonotype was found many times. V and J are TRBV2 and TRBJ1-3; 7 bases are a match to TRBD1. CDR3 length equals 15 residues. V lost 6 bases, J lost 4 bases, and 9 bases stayed unmatched. From germline, CDR1 is SNHLY and CDR2 FYNNEI. This CDR3 is CASRINEGAGNTIYF. The CDR3 region has the DNA TGTGCCAGCAGAATAAATGAGGGGGCCGGAAACACCATATATTTT.

The genes are TRBV20-1 and TRBJ2-1; tentative D call: TRBD2 (7 bases). Germline CDR1 DFQATT, CDR2 SNEGSKA (reference sequence). This CDR3 has 14 amino acids. V lost 4 bases and J 8 bases, leaving 18 bases between the germline ends. The DNA of the CDR3 is TGCAGTGCTATGGAGGGGGGGCCTGAGGATGAGCAGTTCTTC. Protein: CSAMEGGPEDEQFF.

This clonotype appeared a few times. The chain is built from TRBV5-1 and TRBJ1-2, with a tentative D call TRBD1 (5 bases). The ends were cut back, 5 bases at V and 0 bases at J, with 17 bases in the middle. The CDR3 loop spans 16 amino acids. Per the germline V gene, CDR1 is SGHRS and CDR2 is YFSETQ. The CDR3: CASRYDSGATNYGYTF. The CDR3 region has the DNA TGCGCCAGCAGATATGACAGCGGGGCAACTAACTATGGCTACACCTTC.

This clonotype was recorded at least ten times. The genes are TRBV20-1 and TRBJ1-3, with no clear D. CDR3 length: 10 residues. Trimming took 5 bases from V and 3 from J, leaving 2 bases between them. Germline CDR1 DFQATT, CDR2 SNEGSKA (reference sequence). This CDR3 reads CSARGNTIYF. The CDR3 bases are TGCAGTGCTCGTGGAAACACCATATATTTT.

This clonotype was picked up a small number of times. V usage is TRBV4-2 and J usage is TRBJ2-1; 10 bases line up with TRBD2. The CDR3 has 18 residues. The V segment lost 3 bases and the J segment 6 bases; nucleotides outside the gene matches: 14. Germline V gives CDR1 LGHNA, CDR2 YNFKEQ. The CDR3 bases are TGTGCCAGCAGCCAGGACCCCTCTTCTAGCGGGAGTCGCAATGAGCAGTTCTTC. This encodes CASSQDPSSSGSRNEQFF.

This clonotype was counted only a few times. V gene TRBV10-3 combines with J gene TRBJ2-3; D remains ambiguous. The CDR3 is made up of 13 amino acids. In germline, CDR1 is ENHRY, CDR2 SYGVKD. Deletions cut 6 bases from V and 3 bases from J, with 10 bases between. The chain's CDR3 is CAIRPFGTDTQYF. CDR3 in DNA: TGTGCCATCAGACCTTTTGGGACAGATACGCAGTATTTT.

The chain employs TRBV11-1 and TRBJ1-1; tentative D call: TRBD1 (6 bases). The CDR3 covers 15 residues. CDR1 is SGHAT and CDR2 is FQDESV in the germline V gene (reference sequence). The V end was cut by 2 bases, the J end by 3 bases, with 13 bases between. The CDR3 DNA is TGTGCCAGCAGCTTACTAGGGGGTGCCCACACTGAAGCTTTCTTT. It is translated as CASSLLGGAHTEAFF.